This TCR beta chain was recovered during a study of cytomegalovirus exposure and HLA in healthy donors. Looking at the study overall: The approximately 120 validation repertoires used the same platform as the 650 to 750 first-cohort repertoires, a later analysis reported.

Sequencing used immunoSEQ multiplex PCR; TCRdb keeps in-frame clones, though not all of them. Here the sample spans roughly 260,000 clones, around nine tenths being singletons. CDR1 and CDR2 from the germline V gene are GTSNPN and SVGIG (reference sequence). Trimming cost V 0 bases and J 4 bases, with 13 bases left between them. The CDR3 totals 14 residues. Overall study findings and caveats: According to the study, roughly 160 TCR beta chains were cytomegalovirus-associated.

Of note for this clone: Its antigen is not identified.

This rearrangement joins TRBV30 to TRBJ2-7, with a tentative D call TRBD1 (5 bases). Sample: PBMCs. This clonotype originated in a man aged 18 to 35 in good health and CMV-seronegative. CDR3 residues: CAWSVPQGWYEQYF. The CDR3 DNA reads as TGTGCCTGGAGTGTACCCCAGGGATGGTACGAGCAGTACTTC.